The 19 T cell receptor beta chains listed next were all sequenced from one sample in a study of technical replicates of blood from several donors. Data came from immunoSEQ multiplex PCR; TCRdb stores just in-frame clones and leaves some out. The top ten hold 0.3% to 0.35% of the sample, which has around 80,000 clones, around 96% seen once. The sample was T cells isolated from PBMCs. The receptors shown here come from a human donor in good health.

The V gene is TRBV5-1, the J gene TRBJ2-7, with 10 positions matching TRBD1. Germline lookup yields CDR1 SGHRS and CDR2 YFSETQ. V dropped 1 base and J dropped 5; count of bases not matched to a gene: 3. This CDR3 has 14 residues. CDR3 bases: TGCGCCAGCAGCTTGTCGGGACAGGGGCACGAGCAGTACTTC. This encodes CASSLSGQGHEQYF.

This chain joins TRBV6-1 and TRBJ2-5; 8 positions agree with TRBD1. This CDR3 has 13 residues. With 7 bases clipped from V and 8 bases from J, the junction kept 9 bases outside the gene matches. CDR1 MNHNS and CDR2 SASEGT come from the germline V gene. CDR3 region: CASIIGQGFTQYF. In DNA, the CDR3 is TGTGCCAGCATCATAGGACAGGGCTTTACCCAGTACTTC.

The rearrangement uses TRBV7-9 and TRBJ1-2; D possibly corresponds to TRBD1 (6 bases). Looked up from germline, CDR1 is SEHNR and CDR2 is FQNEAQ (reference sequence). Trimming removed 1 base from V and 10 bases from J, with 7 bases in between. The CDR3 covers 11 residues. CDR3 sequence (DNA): TGTGCCAGCAGCTTAGGGACAGACTACACCTTC. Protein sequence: CASSLGTDYTF.

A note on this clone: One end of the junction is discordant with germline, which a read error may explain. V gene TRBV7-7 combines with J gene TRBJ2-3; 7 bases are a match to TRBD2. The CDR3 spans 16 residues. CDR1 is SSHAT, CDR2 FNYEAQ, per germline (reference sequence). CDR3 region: CASSLAVSGNTDTQYF. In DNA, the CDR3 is TGTGCTAGCAGCTTAGCGGTCAGCGGGAACACAGATACGCAGTATTTT.

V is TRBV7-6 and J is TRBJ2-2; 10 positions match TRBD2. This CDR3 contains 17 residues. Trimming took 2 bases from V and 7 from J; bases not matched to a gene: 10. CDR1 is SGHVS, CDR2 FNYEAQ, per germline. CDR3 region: CASSLQGLAGESGELFF. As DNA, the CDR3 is TGTGCCAGCAGCTTACAGGGGCTAGCGGGAGAAAGCGGGGAGCTGTTTTTT.

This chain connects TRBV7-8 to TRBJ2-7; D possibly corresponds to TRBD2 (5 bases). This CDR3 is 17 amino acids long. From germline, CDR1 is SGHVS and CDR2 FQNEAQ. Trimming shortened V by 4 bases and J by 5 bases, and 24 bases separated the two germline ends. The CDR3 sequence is CASSSPASSGKANEQYF. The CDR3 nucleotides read TGTGCCAGCAGCTCCCCAGCGAGCAGCGGTAAGGCCAACGAGCAGTACTTC.

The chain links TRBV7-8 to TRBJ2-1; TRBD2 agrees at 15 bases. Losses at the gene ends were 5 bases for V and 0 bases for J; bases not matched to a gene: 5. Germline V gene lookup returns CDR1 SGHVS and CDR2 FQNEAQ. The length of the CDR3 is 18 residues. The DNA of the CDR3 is TGTGCCAGCAGCGAAGGACTAGCGGGAGGGAGCTCCTACAATGAGCAGTTCTTC. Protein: CASSEGLAGGSSYNEQFF.

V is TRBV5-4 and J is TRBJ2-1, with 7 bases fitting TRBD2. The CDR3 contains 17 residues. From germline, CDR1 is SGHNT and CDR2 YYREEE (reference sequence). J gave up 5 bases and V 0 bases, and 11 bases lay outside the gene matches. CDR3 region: CASSLDPIAGPNNEQFF. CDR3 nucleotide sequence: TGTGCCAGCAGCTTGGACCCTATAGCGGGCCCTAACAATGAGCAGTTCTTC.

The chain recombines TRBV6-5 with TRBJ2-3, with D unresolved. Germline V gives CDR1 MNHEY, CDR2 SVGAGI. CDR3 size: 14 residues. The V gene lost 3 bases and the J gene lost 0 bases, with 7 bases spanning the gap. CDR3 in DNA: TGTGCCAGCAGTTATTACAGTAGCACAGATACGCAGTATTTT. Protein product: CASSYYSSTDTQYF.

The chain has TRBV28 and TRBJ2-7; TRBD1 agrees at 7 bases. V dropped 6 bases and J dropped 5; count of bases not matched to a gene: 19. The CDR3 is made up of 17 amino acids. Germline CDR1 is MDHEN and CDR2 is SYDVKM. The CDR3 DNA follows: TGTGCCAGCAGCGAATTTGCCGGGCCCGGGACAGAGAACGAGCAGTACTTC. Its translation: CASSEFAGPGTENEQYF.

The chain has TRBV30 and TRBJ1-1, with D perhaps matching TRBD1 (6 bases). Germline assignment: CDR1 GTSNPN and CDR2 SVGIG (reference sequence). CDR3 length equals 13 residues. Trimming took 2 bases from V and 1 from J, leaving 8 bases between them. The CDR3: CAWSRQENTEAFF. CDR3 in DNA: TGTGCCTGGAGTCGACAGGAGAACACTGAAGCTTTCTTT.

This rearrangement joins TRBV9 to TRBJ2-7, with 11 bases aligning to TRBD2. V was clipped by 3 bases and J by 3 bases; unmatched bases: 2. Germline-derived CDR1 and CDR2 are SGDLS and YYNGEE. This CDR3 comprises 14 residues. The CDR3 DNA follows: TGTGCCAGCAGCGGCACTAGCGGGAGCTACGAGCAGTACTTC. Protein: CASSGTSGSYEQYF. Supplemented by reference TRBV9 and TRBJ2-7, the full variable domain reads DSGVTQTPKHLITATGQRVTLRCSPRSGDLSVYWYQQSLDQGLQFLIQYYNGEERAKGNILERFSAQQFPDLHSELNLSSLELGDSALYFCASSGTSGSYEQYFGPGTRLTVT.

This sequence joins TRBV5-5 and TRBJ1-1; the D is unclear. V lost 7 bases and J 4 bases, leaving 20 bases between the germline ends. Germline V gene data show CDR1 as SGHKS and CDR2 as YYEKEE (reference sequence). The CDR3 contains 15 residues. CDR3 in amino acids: CASRPTGPFVTEAFF. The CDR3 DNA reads TGTGCCAGCCGTCCCACTGGGCCTTTTGTCACTGAAGCTTTCTTT.

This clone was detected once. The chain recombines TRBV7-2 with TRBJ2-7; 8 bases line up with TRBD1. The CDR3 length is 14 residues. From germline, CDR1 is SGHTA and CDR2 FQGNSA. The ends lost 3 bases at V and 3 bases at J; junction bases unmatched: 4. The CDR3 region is CASSLGDRGYEQYF. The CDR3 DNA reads TGTGCCAGCAGCTTGGGAGACAGGGGCTACGAGCAGTACTTC.

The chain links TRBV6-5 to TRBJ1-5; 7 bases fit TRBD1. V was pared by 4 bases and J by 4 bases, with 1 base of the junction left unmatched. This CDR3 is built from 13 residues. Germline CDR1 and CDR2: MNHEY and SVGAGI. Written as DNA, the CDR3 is TGTGCCAGCAGTTGGGACAGAAATCAGCCCCAGCATTTT. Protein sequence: CASSWDRNQPQHF.

CDR3 in DNA: TGTGCCAGCAGTTACGTCGGGAGTCCGGATACGCAGTATTTT. This encodes CASSYVGSPDTQYF. The V gene is TRBV6-5, the J gene TRBJ2-3; TRBD2 might be the D (6 bases). Trimming shortened V by 2 bases and J by 6 bases, and 12 bases separated the two germline ends. Germline V gene sequence: CDR1 MNHEY, CDR2 SVGAGI. This CDR3 contains 14 residues.

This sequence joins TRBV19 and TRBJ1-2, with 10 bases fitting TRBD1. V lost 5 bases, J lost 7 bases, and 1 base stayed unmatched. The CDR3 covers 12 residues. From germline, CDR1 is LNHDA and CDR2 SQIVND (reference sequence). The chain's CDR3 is CASSGTGVGYTF. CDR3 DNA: TGTGCCAGTAGTGGGACAGGGGTTGGCTACACCTTC.

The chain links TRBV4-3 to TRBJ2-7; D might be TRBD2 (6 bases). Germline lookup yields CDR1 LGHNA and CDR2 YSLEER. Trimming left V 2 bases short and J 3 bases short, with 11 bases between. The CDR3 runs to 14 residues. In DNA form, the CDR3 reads TGCGCCAGCAGCCAACGTACTAGCCTCTACGAGCAGTACTTC. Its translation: CASSQRTSLYEQYF.

In DNA form, the CDR3 reads TGTGCCAGTAGTATTCAGGGGGTAGGTCAGCCCCAGCATTTT. Translation gives CASSIQGVGQPQHF. V gene TRBV19 combines with J gene TRBJ1-5; TRBD1 aligns across 7 bases. The CDR3 contains 14 residues. V lost 3 bases, J lost 6 bases, and 5 bases stayed unmatched. In germline, CDR1 is LNHDA, CDR2 SQIVND (reference sequence).